This TCR beta chain comes out of a study of spatial heterogeneity in lung cancer. Study context: The donor population consisted of approximately 70 patients with untreated, early-stage non-small cell lung cancer. Alpha-chain sequences were consistently detected less often than beta-chain sequences. Notes on the study in general: Blood carried ubiquitous expanded tumor TCRs more at resection than follow-up.

Of note for this clonotype: Its antigen is currently unknown.

CDR1 and CDR2 from the germline V gene are SGHAT and FQNNGV. V shed 6 bases, J shed 4 bases, and the junction held 11 bases outside the gene matches. This CDR3 spans 15 amino acids. Sample time point: blood at routine non-recurrence follow-up after resection. Whole RNA obtained from tumor, nontumor lung or frozen PBMC underwent sequencing without sorting. TCRdb independently ran MiXCR on the 5' RACE reads; one entry per CDR3 protein. The sample lists 40,000 to 50,000 distinct CDR3 sequences, about 10% seen once, with more than 15% in the top ten. This TCR derives from a female donor with early-stage non-small cell lung cancer. V gene TRBV11-2 combines with J gene TRBJ2-7, with 8 bases aligning to TRBD1. Sequencing was performed on PBMCs, taken at follow-up. The CDR3 region is CASSSLQGARYEQYF. In DNA, the CDR3 is TGTGCCAGCAGTTCACTCCAGGGGGCGCGATACGAGCAGTACTTC.